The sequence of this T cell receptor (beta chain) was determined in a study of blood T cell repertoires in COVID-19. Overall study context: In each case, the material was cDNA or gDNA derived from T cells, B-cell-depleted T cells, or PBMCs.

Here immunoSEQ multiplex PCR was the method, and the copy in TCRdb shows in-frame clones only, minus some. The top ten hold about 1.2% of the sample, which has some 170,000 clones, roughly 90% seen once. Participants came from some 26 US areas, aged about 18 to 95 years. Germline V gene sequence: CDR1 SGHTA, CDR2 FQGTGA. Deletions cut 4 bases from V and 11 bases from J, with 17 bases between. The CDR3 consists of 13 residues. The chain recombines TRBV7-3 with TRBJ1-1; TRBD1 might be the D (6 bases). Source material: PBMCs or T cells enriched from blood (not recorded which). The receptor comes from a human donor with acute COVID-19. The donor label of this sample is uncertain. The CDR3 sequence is CASSSTGGLEAFF. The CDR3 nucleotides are TGTGCCAGCAGCTCGACGGGGGGGCTTGAGGCTTTCTTT. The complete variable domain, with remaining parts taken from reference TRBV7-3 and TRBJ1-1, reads GAGVSQTPSNKVTEKGKYVELRCDPISGHTALYWYRQSLGQGPEFLIYFQGTGAADDSGLPNDRFFAVRPEGSVSTLKIQRTERGDSAVYLCASSSTGGLEAFFGQGTRLTVV.